A single sample is the source of the 11 T cell receptor beta chains below, sequenced in a study of PD-1 blockade in mismatch repair-deficient tumors. Libraries were prepared by immunoSEQ multiplex PCR; TCRdb keeps only in-frame clonotypes and omits some of them. The sample has 120,000 or so clones, around 87% seen once. The material sequenced was peripheral blood, taken 44 weeks after starting pembrolizumab. These receptors were taken from an adult with mismatch repair-deficient cancer.

The chain links TRBV19 to TRBJ2-5; 12 bases agree with TRBD1. V dropped 5 bases and J dropped 5; count of bases not matched to a gene: 9. The germline gives CDR1 LNHDA, CDR2 SQIVND (reference sequence). CDR3 length: 16 residues. CDR3 amino acids: CASSLPGQGARETQYF. The DNA for the CDR3 is TGTGCCAGTAGTCTCCCGGGACAGGGGGCACGGGAGACCCAGTACTTC.

This sequence joins TRBV27 and TRBJ2-7; perhaps TRBD1 as D (6 bases). With 3 bases removed from V and 1 base from J, the gap between germline ends came to 7 bases. Germline CDR1 and CDR2: MNHEY and SMNVEV (reference sequence). The CDR3 extends over 13 amino acids. CDR3 bases: TGTGCCAGCAGTTTGGGGACATCCTACGAGCAGTACTTC. Its translation is CASSLGTSYEQYF.

The chain links TRBV6-1 to TRBJ2-1; 8 bases line up with TRBD1. The CDR3 sequence is 15 residues long. V lost 0 bases to trimming and J lost 4 bases; unmatched junction nucleotides: 2. Germline CDR1 reads MNHNS; CDR2 reads SASEGT. DNA of the CDR3: TGTGCCAGCAGTGAAGCAGGGACAGGATACAATGAGCAGTTCTTC. The encoded protein is CASSEAGTGYNEQFF.

The DNA for the CDR3 is TGTGCCAGCAGCTTAACTCGGGAGGGCCCCGGGGAGCTGTTTTTT. Its translation: CASSLTREGPGELFF. The chain combines TRBV7-3 with TRBJ2-2; 8 nucleotides match TRBD2. Germline assignment: CDR1 SGHTA and CDR2 FQGTGA. After removal of 0 bases from V and 6 bases from J, the junction contained 3 bases not matched to a gene. The CDR3 totals 15 residues. Using reference TRBV7-3 and TRBJ2-2 for the parts outside the CDR3, the full variable domain is GAGVSQTPSNKVTEKGKYVELRCDPISGHTALYWYRQSLGQGPEFLIYFQGTGAADDSGLPNDRFFAVRPEGSVSTLKIQRTERGDSAVYLCASSLTREGPGELFFGEGSRLTVL.

This clone was seen only a few times. This chain connects TRBV28 to TRBJ2-7, with D unclear. The CDR3 length is 11 residues. CDR1 and CDR2 from the germline V gene are MDHEN and SYDVKM. Trimming shortened V by 2 bases and J by 2 bases, and 1 base separated the two germline ends. The CDR3 DNA sequence: TGTGCCAGCAGTTTAGCCTACGAGCAGTACTTC. This gives the protein CASSLAYEQYF.

Note on this clone: One end of the junction is discordant with germline, which a read error may explain. The chain combines TRBV6-4 with TRBJ2-1, with 7 bases matching TRBD1. CDR1 and CDR2 from the germline V gene are MRHNA and SNTAGT. The CDR3 contains 15 residues. DNA of the CDR3: TGTGCCACCAGTGCTTTAACAGGGGAGTTGGATGAGCAGTTCTTC. It is translated as CATSALTGELDEQFF.

The chain links TRBV5-1 to TRBJ1-1; D ambiguous. The CDR3 sequence is 15 residues long. V lost 4 bases and J 0 bases, leaving 13 bases between the germline ends. Germline lookup yields CDR1 SGHRS and CDR2 YFSETQ. DNA of the CDR3: TGCGCCAGCAGCGACGTCCGAAGGGTGAACACTGAAGCTTTCTTT. This encodes CASSDVRRVNTEAFF.

V usage is TRBV4-3 and J usage is TRBJ2-1, with D possibly matching TRBD1 (5 bases). The CDR3 consists of 15 residues. The V gene lost 0 bases and the J gene lost 4 bases, with 10 bases spanning the gap. CDR1 is LGHNA, CDR2 YSLEER, per germline. CDR3 region: CASSQDETVYNEQFF. The CDR3 DNA reads as TGCGCCAGCAGCCAAGATGAGACAGTTTACAATGAGCAGTTCTTC.

This clone came up a few times. The chain joins TRBV30 to TRBJ1-2; 9 positions match TRBD1. The CDR3 loop spans 15 amino acids. From germline, CDR1 is GTSNPN and CDR2 SVGIG (reference sequence). J lost 3 bases, V lost 0 bases, and 5 bases had no gene match. This chain's CDR3 is CAWSVATGGHYGYTF. CDR3 nucleotides: TGTGCCTGGAGTGTGGCGACAGGGGGTCACTATGGCTACACCTTC.

The rearrangement links TRBV7-2 to TRBJ2-5, with D maybe TRBD2 (6 bases). The CDR3 runs to 15 residues. The germline gives CDR1 SGHTA, CDR2 FQGNSA. Between the trimmed V and J ends, which lost 1 base and 5 bases, there was a span of 14 bases. The CDR3 coding sequence is TGTGCCAGCAGCTTAGGGAGCGGGCGGAGGGAGACCCAGTACTTC. Translating it yields CASSLGSGRRETQYF. Combining the CDR3 with reference TRBV7-2 and TRBJ2-5 gives the whole variable domain GAGVSQSPSNKVTEKGKDVELRCDPISGHTALYWYRQSLGQGLEFLIYFQGNSAPDKSGLPSDRFSAERTGGSVSTLTIQRTQQEDSAVYLCASSLGSGRRETQYFGPGTRLLVL.

CDR3 sequence reads: CASSPTSEGTQYF. CDR3 DNA sequence: TGTGCCAGCAGTCCCACTAGCGAAGGGACCCAGTACTTC. The chain joins TRBV27 to TRBJ2-5, with 7 bases aligning to TRBD2. The ends lost 5 bases at V and 7 bases at J; junction bases unmatched: 7. Germline values: CDR1 MNHEY, CDR2 SMNVEV (reference sequence). The CDR3 covers 13 residues.